These 23 T cell receptor beta chains share one sample of origin, sequenced in a study of healthy donors' naive CD4 and CD8 T cells. Each TCR library used about 500 ng of total RNA and a linear amplification protocol. TCRdb redid the calling of the reads with MiXCR, one entry per CDR3 protein. This sample has approximately 200,000 distinct CDR3 sequences, with around 80% found just once. What was sequenced was naive CD4+ and CD8+ T cells sorted from blood, pooled from several donors. The receptor set was obtained from a pool of human donors in good health; the sample pools cells from several healthy donors.

The rearrangement uses TRBV6-5 and TRBJ1-6; D not certain. Deletions cut 2 bases from V and 7 bases from J, with 6 bases between. Per the germline V gene, CDR1 is MNHEY and CDR2 is SVGAGI. The CDR3 is 13 amino acids. DNA of the CDR3: TGTGCCAGCAGTTACGGAAGAAATTCACCCCTCCACTTT. It is translated as CASSYGRNSPLHF.

The gene calls are TRBV6-1 and TRBJ1-1, with unresolved D. The length of the CDR3 is 16 residues. Germline loops: CDR1 MNHNS, CDR2 SASEGT. V dropped 2 bases and J dropped 1 base, with 14 bases sitting between them. This CDR3 reads CASSELRAGRNTEAFF. The DNA for the CDR3 is TGTGCCAGCAGTGAACTGCGAGCGGGAAGGAACACTGAAGCTTTCTTT.

The chain employs TRBV30 and TRBJ2-4, with TRBD2 matching 8 bases. The V segment lost 0 bases and the J segment 7 bases; nucleotides outside the gene matches: 2. This CDR3 comprises 13 residues. From germline, CDR1 is GTSNPN and CDR2 SVGIG (reference sequence). CDR3 sequence: CAWSVSGENIQYF. The CDR3 nucleotides are TGTGCCTGGAGTGTTAGCGGGGAGAACATTCAGTACTTC.

This rearrangement joins TRBV6-5 to TRBJ2-1; 7 bases fit TRBD1. The germline V gene encodes CDR1 MNHEY and CDR2 SVGAGI. This CDR3 is 15 amino acids long. J lost 7 bases, V lost 0 bases, and 6 bases had no gene match. CDR3 loop: CASSYSNRGGNEQFF. In DNA, the CDR3 is TGTGCCAGCAGTTACTCGAACAGGGGTGGTAATGAGCAGTTCTTC.

J is TRBJ1-1 and V is TRBV6-5; no firm D call. Germline-derived CDR1 and CDR2 are MNHEY and SVGAGI. Trimming removed 8 bases from V and 0 bases from J, with 13 bases in between. The length of the CDR3 is 14 residues. The CDR3 DNA reads TGTGCCAGCGGGTATCAGATCATGAACACTGAAGCTTTCTTT. Translated, it gives CASGYQIMNTEAFF.

The chain carries TRBV19 and TRBJ2-5, with D perhaps TRBD2 (6 bases). Germline lookup yields CDR1 LNHDA and CDR2 SQIVND (reference sequence). The V end lost 1 base, the J end lost 4 bases, and 16 bases lay between the germline ends. CDR3 length: 16 residues. In DNA form, the CDR3 reads TGTGCCAGTAGTATAGGAGGGACTTGGAATGGAGAGACCCAGTACTTC. This gives the protein CASSIGGTWNGETQYF.

V and J are TRBV19 and TRBJ1-1; D remains unclear. Germline assignment: CDR1 LNHDA and CDR2 SQIVND (reference sequence). Trimming cost V 4 bases and J 0 bases, with 6 bases left between them. This CDR3 contains 13 residues. CDR3 sequence: CASSTNMNTEAFF. Written as DNA, the CDR3 is TGTGCCAGTAGTACTAACATGAACACTGAAGCTTTCTTT.

The V call is TRBV28, the J call TRBJ1-2, with no clear D. CDR1 and CDR2 (germline): MDHEN, SYDVKM. CDR3 length: 15 residues. Trimming removed 8 bases at V and 0 bases at J, with 16 bases between. The chain's CDR3 is CASSPAQPSNYGYTF. CDR3 bases: TGTGCCAGCTCCCCGGCCCAACCGTCTAACTATGGCTACACCTTC.

V and J are TRBV6-6 and TRBJ2-3; D possibly corresponds to TRBD2 (5 bases). V lost 5 bases to trimming and J lost 8 bases, with 11 bases between them. Looked up from germline, CDR1 is MNHNY and CDR2 is SVGAGI (reference sequence). The CDR3 is 12 amino acids. CDR3: CASSHVRGTQYF. DNA for the CDR3: TGTGCCAGCAGTCACGTACGGGGTACGCAGTATTTT.

This clonotype was detected only a few times. The chain joins TRBV19 to TRBJ2-4; 8 bases align to TRBD1. The CDR3 length is 15 residues. Germline V CDR1 and CDR2: LNHDA, SQIVND (reference sequence). The ends lost 8 bases at V and 4 bases at J; junction bases unmatched: 10. The CDR3 here is CASCRTGTGKNIQYF. As DNA, the CDR3 is TGTGCCAGTTGTCGGACGGGGACAGGTAAAAACATTCAGTACTTC.

The chain employs TRBV11-3 and TRBJ1-1; D gene uncertain. The germline V gene has CDR1 SGHNT and CDR2 YENEEA. The CDR3 has 14 amino acids. Between the trimmed V and J ends, which lost 1 base and 1 base, there was a span of 7 bases. The CDR3 sequence is CASSLARENTEAFF. CDR3 nucleotides: TGTGCCAGCAGCTTAGCGAGGGAGAACACTGAAGCTTTCTTT.

This sequence joins TRBV29-1 and TRBJ2-3, with 8 bases matching TRBD1. With V trimmed by 4 bases and J by 3 bases, 9 bases remained unmatched. The CDR3 contains 15 residues. Germline loops: CDR1 SQVTM, CDR2 ANQGSEA. CDR3 loop: CSVGVFQGATDTQYF. The CDR3 DNA reads as TGCAGCGTTGGAGTCTTTCAGGGGGCAACAGATACGCAGTATTTT.

The chain combines TRBV28 with TRBJ2-1; 11 bases match TRBD2. The CDR3 length is 14 residues. CDR1 and CDR2 (germline): MDHEN, SYDVKM. With 1 base clipped from V and 9 bases from J, the junction kept 2 bases outside the gene matches. CDR3 amino acids: CASSLLAGGPEQFF. DNA of the CDR3: TGTGCCAGCAGTTTATTAGCGGGAGGGCCTGAGCAGTTCTTC.

This clonotype appeared a single time. The V call is TRBV19, the J call TRBJ2-5; D is unclear. The germline gives CDR1 LNHDA, CDR2 SQIVND (reference sequence). The CDR3 runs to 14 residues. V lost 5 bases, J lost 1 base, and 11 bases lay in between. In DNA, the CDR3 is TGTGCCAGTAGTCCCGCTGGACCCCAAGAGACCCAGTACTTC. Its translation: CASSPAGPQETQYF.

The chain is built from TRBV5-5 and TRBJ2-3; D possibly corresponds to TRBD1 (6 bases). V was clipped by 4 bases and J by 3 bases, with 9 bases between them. From germline, CDR1 is SGHKS and CDR2 YYEKEE (reference sequence). This CDR3 is built from 13 residues. Here the CDR3 DNA reads TGTGCCAGCAGCGTCAGGGGAACAGATACGCAGTATTTT. Protein product: CASSVRGTDTQYF.

The chain couples TRBV20-1 to TRBJ1-5; a possible D gene is TRBD1 (5 bases). CDR1 is DFQATT, CDR2 SNEGSKA, per germline (reference sequence). V was trimmed by 3 bases and J by 7 bases, leaving 16 bases between them. CDR3 length: 14 amino acids. The CDR3: CSASDPGLRQPQHF. The CDR3 DNA is TGCAGTGCTAGTGATCCAGGGTTGAGGCAGCCCCAGCATTTT.

V is TRBV19 and J is TRBJ2-7; 8 nucleotides agree with TRBD1. The CDR3 length is 13 residues. V gave up 9 bases and J gave up 2 bases; unmatched junction bases: 6. CDR1 is LNHDA and CDR2 is SQIVND in the germline V gene (reference sequence). CDR3 sequence reads: CASRSTGAYEQYF. The CDR3 DNA reads as TGTGCCAGCCGATCGACAGGGGCCTACGAGCAGTACTTC.

This rearrangement joins TRBV20-1 to TRBJ2-7; D perhaps matches TRBD1 (5 bases). Germline V lookup: CDR1 DFQATT, CDR2 SNEGSKA (reference sequence). This CDR3 comprises 13 residues. The ends were cut back, 7 bases at V and 5 bases at J, with 18 bases in the middle. The CDR3 DNA is TGCAGTGGGGGCCTTCTAAAGGCCCACGAGCAGTACTTC. Translating gives CSGGLLKAHEQYF.

The chain links TRBV7-7 to TRBJ2-5; 9 bases map to TRBD2. The CDR3 is 11 amino acids. The germline CDR1 and CDR2 sequences are SSHAT and FNYEAQ (reference sequence). CDR3 amino acids: CASGSQETQYF. In nucleotides, the CDR3 is TGTGCTAGCGGGAGTCAAGAGACCCAGTACTTC.

The chain recombines TRBV18 with TRBJ1-1; D is unresolved. The V end lost 3 bases, the J end lost 5 bases, and 10 bases lay between the germline ends. Germline V gene lookup returns CDR1 KGHSH and CDR2 LQKENI. CDR3 length: 13 amino acids. The CDR3 here is CASSPGDRTEAFF. The CDR3, as DNA: TGTGCCAGCTCACCGGGAGATCGGACTGAAGCTTTCTTT.

The rearrangement uses TRBV7-6 and TRBJ2-7; either TRBD1 or TRBD2 may supply D (5 bases each). The V gene's germline CDR1 is SGHVS and CDR2 FNYEAQ. This CDR3 contains 15 residues. Between the trimmed V and J ends, which lost 0 bases and 4 bases, there was a span of 13 bases. The CDR3 sequence: CASSLAGVGGYEQYF. The CDR3 nucleotides are TGTGCCAGCAGCTTAGCGGGAGTTGGGGGTTACGAGCAGTACTTC.

This clonotype showed up just once. The chain joins TRBV6-6 to TRBJ2-1, with 10 bases that match TRBD2. Looked up from germline, CDR1 is MNHNY and CDR2 is SVGAGI (reference sequence). Losses at the gene ends were 6 bases for V and 8 bases for J; bases not matched to a gene: 16. The CDR3 runs to 17 residues. The CDR3 loop is CASSPIGLAVGRDEQFF. The CDR3 nucleotides read TGTGCCAGCAGCCCCATCGGACTAGCGGTGGGTCGAGATGAGCAGTTCTTC.

The genes are TRBV29-1 and TRBJ1-2; D unclear. Trimming took 4 bases from V and 3 from J, leaving 9 bases between them. There are 12 residues in the CDR3. Looked up from germline, CDR1 is SQVTM and CDR2 is ANQGSEA. Here the CDR3 DNA reads TGCAGCGTTGTTTCCATTTACTATGGCTACACCTTC. It codes for CSVVSIYYGYTF.